The clone carrying this TCR beta chain has ten or more counts. What it binds is unknown. TCRbeta library preparation incorporated unique molecular identifiers. Using its own MiXCR run on the PCR reads, TCRdb lists one record per CDR3 protein. The data contain roughly 240,000 distinct CDR3 sequences, 8.2% of them seen just once; the ten biggest clones take up approximately 6%. These data come from a study of T-cell reconstitution after alpha-beta-depleted transplantation in children. Study outcomes and limitations: Day-60 TCRbeta diversity that was high in some patients was derived from surviving recipient T cells and thymic progenitors.

Germline lookup yields CDR1 SGHTA and CDR2 FQGTGA. Trimming took 2 bases from V and 7 from J, leaving 18 bases between them. The CDR3 sequence is 16 residues long. V usage is TRBV7-3 and J usage is TRBJ2-1; tentatively, D is TRBD1 (6 bases). Sequenced here: PBMCs, mostly from graft donor cells, sampled 180 days after TCRalphabeta/CD19-depleted stem cell transplant. The receptor was isolated from a male patient younger than 18 who had a stem cell transplant for acute lymphoblastic leukemia, so the T cells may come from the graft donor. DNA of the CDR3: TGTGCCAGCAGCTTAGATGGGCTAGTAAGGGGGAATGAGCAGTTCTTC. Translating it yields CASSLDGLVRGNEQFF. Based on the CDR3 plus reference TRBV7-3 and TRBJ2-1, the full variable domain is GAGVSQTPSNKVTEKGKYVELRCDPISGHTALYWYRQSLGQGPEFLIYFQGTGAADDSGLPNDRFFAVRPEGSVSTLKIQRTERGDSAVYLCASSLDGLVRGNEQFFGPGTRLTVL.